This entry lists 29 T cell receptor beta chains sequenced from one sample in a study of T cells in Graves' hyperthyroidism and ophthalmopathy. There were TCR beta CDR3 regions amplified from RNA transcripts. In the first-round RT-PCR of the TCR CDR3, the HTBI primer set was used. Via MiXCR, TCRdb re-called the multiplex PCR reads, giving one row per CDR3 protein. The repertoire includes 45,000 or so distinct CDR3 sequences, around 48% of them detected once, and approximately 30% sits in the top ten. The sample comprised peripheral blood or thyroid tissue (not recorded which). The receptors here all came from a woman between 50 and 59 years old with Graves' hyperthyroidism.

This clonotype was seen ten or more times. This chain uses TRBV4-2 with TRBJ2-5; 7 positions match TRBD2. This CDR3 has 16 residues. The junction had 6 bases not matched to a gene; V was cut back by 0 bases and J by 2 bases. Germline CDR1 reads LGHNA; CDR2 reads YNFKEQ. The CDR3 nucleotides read TGTGCCAGCAGCCAAGAAGAAGGGCGGGAGCAAGAGACCCAGTACTTC. Protein product: CASSQEEGREQETQYF.

This rearrangement joins TRBV20-1 to TRBJ2-7; 10 bases match TRBD2. Germline CDR1 DFQATT, CDR2 SNEGSKA (reference sequence). This CDR3 is 15 amino acids long. After removal of 3 bases from V and 2 bases from J, the junction contained 7 bases not matched to a gene. CDR3 protein: CSASGLAVPPYEQYF. CDR3 bases: TGCAGTGCTAGTGGACTAGCGGTCCCCCCCTACGAGCAGTACTTC.

V is TRBV5-1 and J is TRBJ2-7, with a weak D call TRBD1 (7 bases). The germline CDR1 and CDR2 sequences are SGHRS and YFSETQ. The CDR3 has 14 residues. Deletions cut 1 base from V and 6 bases from J, with 14 bases between. The CDR3 sequence: CASSLIGQGGEQYF. The CDR3 nucleotides are TGCGCCAGCAGCTTGATAGGGCAGGGGGGCGAGCAGTACTTC.

The gene calls are TRBV7-2 and TRBJ2-2; 8 bases are shared with TRBD2. The CDR3 has 16 amino acids. Losses at the gene ends were 2 bases for V and 3 bases for J; bases not matched to a gene: 5. CDR1 SGHTA and CDR2 FQGNSA come from the germline V gene. Here the CDR3 DNA reads TGTGCCAGCAGCTTACAGTTAGCGGGACACACCGGGGAGCTGTTTTTT. Translating it yields CASSLQLAGHTGELFF.

This clonotype was counted a few times. V and J are TRBV30 and TRBJ1-2; perhaps TRBD1 as D (5 bases). This CDR3 comprises 14 residues. Germline V gene lookup returns CDR1 GTSNPN and CDR2 SVGIG (reference sequence). V was clipped by 0 bases and J by 4 bases, with 12 bases between them. This CDR3 reads CAWSVLRASYGYTF. CDR3 nucleotides: TGTGCCTGGAGTGTACTCAGGGCATCCTATGGCTACACCTTC.

This clonotype is a singleton in its sample. A much larger clone is a single base away; this may be a read error. V gene TRBV6-1 combines with J gene TRBJ2-2; weak D call: TRBD2 (6 bases). The CDR3 has 12 amino acids. The germline V gene has CDR1 MNHNS and CDR2 SASEGT. The CDR3 DNA reads as TGTGCCAGCAGTCCCCGGGTGGGGGGGCTGTTTTTT. This translates into CASSPRVGGLFF.

This clonotype was counted ten times or more. The chain has TRBV14 and TRBJ1-1; D unresolved. V lost 1 base and J lost 10, with 10 bases in between. Germline assignment: CDR1 SGHDN and CDR2 FVKESK. The CDR3 length is 12 residues. In DNA, the CDR3 is TGTGCCAGCAGCCAAGTGGGTCACCGAGCTTTCTTT. Its protein product is CASSQVGHRAFF. Filled out from reference TRBV14 and TRBJ1-1, the complete variable domain reads EAGVTQFPSHSVIEKGQTVTLRCDPISGHDNLYWYRRVMGKEIKFLLHFVKESKQDESGMPNNRFLAERTGGTYSTLKVQPAELEDSGVYFCASSQVGHRAFFGQGTRLTVV.

This clonotype was seen at least ten times. The chain uses TRBV6-5 and TRBJ2-2; no clear D. Looked up from germline, CDR1 is MNHEY and CDR2 is SVGAGI. Trimming removed 0 bases from V and 3 bases from J, with 17 bases in between. This CDR3 is built from 18 residues. The CDR3 protein is CASSYSGSRLRDTGELFF. CDR3 nucleotide sequence: TGTGCCAGCAGTTACTCGGGTAGTAGGCTAAGGGACACCGGGGAGCTGTTTTTT.

As for this clonotype: The junction and the germline gene differ at one end; a read error may be behind it. This sequence joins TRBV28 and TRBJ1-5, with D possibly being TRBD1 (5 bases). The CDR3 is 15 amino acids. CDR1 is MDHEN, CDR2 SYDVKM, per germline. For the CDR3, the DNA is TGTGCCGGCAGTTTAGGGCAGGGATATCGTCAGCCCCAGCATTTT. Encoded protein: CAGSLGQGYRQPQHF.

The chain has TRBV7-2 and TRBJ2-5, with D perhaps matching TRBD1 (6 bases). Trimming removed 0 bases at V and 2 bases at J, with 16 bases between. The CDR3 length is 17 residues. Germline V gives CDR1 SGHTA, CDR2 FQGNSA. This CDR3 is CASSLAWTVTGQETQYF. The CDR3 nucleotides are TGTGCCAGCAGCTTAGCTTGGACAGTAACTGGACAAGAGACCCAGTACTTC.

The rearrangement links TRBV5-1 to TRBJ1-3, with unresolved D. This CDR3 spans 15 amino acids. V was shortened by 4 bases and J by 0 bases, with 11 bases between the two germline ends. Germline V CDR1 and CDR2: SGHRS, YFSETQ. DNA of the CDR3: TGCGCCAGCAGCCTACAGCGCAACTCTGGAAACACCATATATTTT. This codes for CASSLQRNSGNTIYF.

The chain employs TRBV5-4 and TRBJ2-7; D is unresolved. The germline CDR1 and CDR2 sequences are SGHNT and YYREEE (reference sequence). This CDR3 spans 14 amino acids. The V gene lost 4 bases and the J gene lost 4 bases, with 15 bases spanning the gap. For the CDR3, the DNA is TGTGCCAGCAGCCAAGATGGGTACGAGTACGAGCAGTACTTC. It yields the protein CASSQDGYEYEQYF.

The gene calls are TRBV15 and TRBJ2-7, with 15 bases aligning to TRBD2. With 3 bases clipped from V and 1 base from J, the junction kept 10 bases outside the gene matches. This CDR3 region has 19 residues. Germline lookup yields CDR1 LNHNV and CDR2 YYDKDF (reference sequence). CDR3 in DNA: TGTGCCACCAGCAGTGCTATTGCCGGGACTAGCGGGAGGTCCTACGAGCAGTACTTC. Its protein is CATSSAIAGTSGRSYEQYF.

Only one count was recorded for this clonotype. It is likely a read error, because the conserved phenylalanine at the end of the CDR3 is missing. Because the CDR3's place on the DNA is in doubt, the DNA is left out and the CDR3 is given as listed by TCRdb. The CDR3 region is CASRPDLNT. The chain recombines TRBV2 with TRBJ1-3. The CDR3 is made up of 9 amino acids, end residues included. CDR1 is SNHLY, CDR2 FYNNEI, per germline.

The chain joins TRBV10-3 to TRBJ2-7, with 8 bases aligning to TRBD2. This CDR3 contains 15 residues. Looked up from germline, CDR1 is ENHRY and CDR2 is SYGVKD. The J segment lost 0 bases and the V segment lost 0 bases, leaving 1 base of the junction unmatched. The CDR3 DNA is TGTGCCATCAGTGAGTCAAGCGGGAGCTCCTACGAGCAGTACTTC. It is translated as CAISESSGSSYEQYF.

CDR3 protein: CSVRTSGIPPYEQYF. The CDR3 DNA sequence: TGCAGCGTCCGGACTAGCGGGATTCCCCCCTACGAGCAGTACTTC. The genes are TRBV29-1 and TRBJ2-7, with 12 bases lining up with TRBD2. CDR1 and CDR2 (germline): SQVTM, ANQGSEA. The V segment lost 6 bases and the J segment 2 bases; nucleotides outside the gene matches: 8. The CDR3 length is 15 residues.

In this sample, this clonotype is medium-sized. V and J are TRBV7-2 and TRBJ2-5; tentatively, D is TRBD2 (5 bases). V was shortened by 6 bases and J by 4 bases, with 12 bases between the two germline ends. CDR1 is SGHTA, CDR2 FQGNSA, per germline. This CDR3 is built from 13 residues. The CDR3 here is CASSSLASETQYF. CDR3 nucleotides: TGTGCCAGCAGTTCGCTAGCTTCAGAGACCCAGTACTTC.

The chain combines TRBV7-8 with TRBJ2-7; 7 nucleotides align to TRBD1. The V and J ends lost 6 bases and 3 bases, in that order; junction bases with no gene match: 2. The CDR3 loop spans 12 amino acids. Germline lookup yields CDR1 SGHVS and CDR2 FQNEAQ. The CDR3 DNA reads TGTGCCAGCAGTCGACAGGGCTACGAGCAGTACTTC. This translates into CASSRQGYEQYF.

This clonotype showed up many times. This chain uses TRBV6-5 with TRBJ2-2; the D is unclear. Between the trimmed V and J ends, which lost 4 bases and 0 bases, there was a span of 12 bases. The CDR3 totals 16 residues. Germline CDR1 and CDR2: MNHEY and SVGAGI. The CDR3 sequence is CASSSHALANTGELFF. The CDR3 DNA reads TGTGCCAGCAGTTCCCACGCGTTAGCGAACACCGGGGAGCTGTTTTTT.

The chain uses TRBV15 and TRBJ2-5; 12 bases fit TRBD1. The CDR3 contains 16 residues. V shed 3 bases, J shed 0 bases, and the junction held 2 bases outside the gene matches. Germline V gene lookup returns CDR1 LNHNV and CDR2 YYDKDF (reference sequence). CDR3 nucleotides: TGTGCCACCAGCAGTCGGGACAGGGGGCACCAAGAGACCCAGTACTTC. Amino acids: CATSSRDRGHQETQYF. Drawing the rest from reference TRBV15 and TRBJ2-5, the complete variable domain is DAMVIQNPRYQVTQFGKPVTLSCSQTLNHNVMYWYQQKSSQAPKLLFHYYDKDFNNEADTPDNFQSRRPNTSFCFLDIRSPGLGDTAMYLCATSSRDRGHQETQYFGPGTRLLVL.

The sample holds many counts of this clonotype. The chain is built from TRBV6-2 or TRBV6-3 and TRBJ1-1, with 9 bases that match TRBD1. Unmatched junction bases numbered 8, after V lost 6 bases and J lost 6 bases. CDR1 MNHEY and CDR2 SVGEGT come from the germline V gene. This CDR3 is built from 14 residues. CDR3 loop: CASRRTGVPPEAFF. The CDR3 coding sequence is TGTGCCAGCAGAAGGACAGGGGTTCCCCCTGAAGCTTTCTTT.

This clonotype has only a few counts. Likely a read error: the CDR3 ends without its conserved phenylalanine or tryptophan. No DNA is shown, since the ends of the CDR3 on it are uncertain; the CDR3 is the one TCRdb lists. The chain employs TRBV7-9 and TRBJ2-5; the table calls TRBD1, which could not be checked here. Ends included, the CDR3 has 15 residues. Germline values: CDR1 SEHNR, CDR2 FQNEAQ (reference sequence). CDR3 amino acids: CASSGPLNYGYTFGS.

The rearrangement uses TRBV12-3 or TRBV12-4 and TRBJ1-2, with 9 bases identical to TRBD1. The junction had 12 bases not matched to a gene; V was cut back by 5 bases and J by 2 bases. There are 17 residues in the CDR3. CDR3 region: CASSDPGQGGPNYGYTF. As DNA, the CDR3 is TGTGCCAGCAGTGATCCGGGACAGGGAGGCCCAAACTATGGCTACACCTTC.

A remark on this clonotype: Since no conserved phenylalanine or tryptophan closes the CDR3, a read error is the likely cause. It is unclear where the CDR3 begins or ends on the DNA, so no DNA is shown, and the CDR3 is as TCRdb lists it. The V gene is TRBV29-1, the J gene TRBJ1-2; TRBD1 is the table's D call and was not checked against the DNA. The length of the CDR3 is 13 amino acids, counting both ends. Germline CDR1 SQVTM, CDR2 ANQGSEA. The CDR3 is CSVANRDSYGYTV.

In its sample, this clonotype was seen once. This rearrangement joins TRBV20-1 to TRBJ2-5, with TRBD2 identical over 7 bases. CDR3 size: 15 residues. V shed 3 bases and J 4 bases; nucleotides not matched to a gene: 11. From germline, CDR1 is DFQATT and CDR2 SNEGSKA (reference sequence). The CDR3: CSASDGGRAPETQYF. In DNA form, the CDR3 reads TGCAGTGCTAGTGACGGAGGGAGGGCCCCAGAGACCCAGTACTTC.

This clonotype was observed at least ten times. One junction end does not reproduce the germline sequence, and a read error may be involved. The chain carries TRBV5-1 and TRBJ2-3, with TRBD2 matching 7 bases. CDR1 SGHRS and CDR2 YFSETQ come from the germline V gene. The CDR3 spans 15 residues. The CDR3 is CASSLGETSRDTQYF. The CDR3 DNA reads as TGCGCCAGCAGCTTGGGGGAGACTAGCAGAGATACGCAGTATTTT.

The chain recombines TRBV20-1 with TRBJ2-5; 7 nucleotides line up with TRBD2. Germline CDR1 and CDR2: DFQATT and SNEGSKA (reference sequence). Germline trimming cut 5 bases from V and 0 bases from J; bases unmatched to any gene: 12. The CDR3 consists of 16 residues. The CDR3 DNA reads TGCAGTGCTTCGCTGGGCGGTGGGGGGGACCAAGAGACCCAGTACTTC. Encoded protein: CSASLGGGGDQETQYF.

This clonotype appeared many times. This chain connects TRBV6-1 to TRBJ2-3; D gene uncertain. Looked up from germline, CDR1 is MNHNS and CDR2 is SASEGT. V was clipped by 5 bases and J by 5 bases, with 8 bases between them. This CDR3 comprises 12 residues. The CDR3 DNA reads as TGTGCCAGCAGTCCTCATTTAGATACGCAGTATTTT. This gives the protein CASSPHLDTQYF.

This clonotype appeared a single time. This chain connects TRBV20-1 to TRBJ2-6; D is uncertain. Looked up from germline, CDR1 is DFQATT and CDR2 is SNEGSKA (reference sequence). Trimming pared 1 base from V and 5 bases from J, leaving 0 bases between. The CDR3 covers 11 residues. CDR3 region: CSARGANVLTF. The CDR3 DNA reads TGCAGTGCTAGAGGGGCCAACGTCCTGACTTTC.